A single sample is the source of the 10 T cell receptor beta chains below, sequenced in a study of Graves' ophthalmopathy and Graves' hyperthyroidism (dated 2018 in TCRdb). Sequencing took place on an Illumina HiSeq 2000. For repertoire sequencing, the TCR beta CDR3 regions were amplified from RNA transcripts. The first round was an RT-PCR using HTBI primers with the Qiagen OneStep RT-PCR kit, and this first round was followed by a second-round multiplex PCR, then size selection and purification. TCRdb cleaned the public reads at Q25 with fastp, built clones with MiXCR and kept in-frame beta chains. Rows matching on CDR3 protein sequence are summarized as one entry with the most common DNA and genes. The sample yields approximately 540,000 distinct CDR3 sequences; about 40% were counted once. Approximately 4.1% of the sample is taken by the ten largest. Sequenced material: peripheral blood or thyroid tissue (not recorded which). All receptors come from an adult man with Graves' hyperthyroidism.

To note about this clonotype: Compared with germline, one end of the junction differs, possibly owing to a read error. V gene TRBV7-2 combines with J gene TRBJ2-3, with D unclear. Germline CDR1 and CDR2: SGHTA and FQGNSA. This CDR3 spans 15 amino acids. The chain's CDR3 is CASSSYPGRPDTQYF. In DNA, the CDR3 is TGTGCCAGCAGCTCCTATCCGGGCCGGCCAGATACACAGTATTTT.

The chain combines TRBV7-2 with TRBJ2-7, with TRBD1 as a possible D gene (6 bases). V dropped 5 bases and J dropped 0 bases, with 23 bases sitting between them. CDR3 length: 18 residues. The V gene's germline CDR1 is SGHTA and CDR2 FQGNSA. The CDR3 loop is CASSVLVVDRLSSYEQYF. In DNA, the CDR3 is TGTGCCAGCAGCGTTCTGGTCGTTGACAGGTTGAGCTCCTACGAGCAGTACTTC.

This clonotype was detected a few times. The chain has TRBV2 and TRBJ1-4; D perhaps matches TRBD1 (6 bases). V was pared by 6 bases and J by 0 bases, with 11 bases between. CDR1 and CDR2 (germline): SNHLY, FYNNEI. The CDR3 consists of 15 residues. CDR3 in amino acids: CASRKDSATNEKLFF. CDR3 nucleotides: TGTGCCAGCAGGAAGGACAGCGCAACTAATGAAAAACTGTTTTTT.

This sequence joins TRBV12-3 or TRBV12-4 and TRBJ1-5, with D hard to call. The CDR3 extends over 14 amino acids. V was clipped by 9 bases and J by 3 bases, with 15 bases between them. CDR3 protein: CARAFEGFNQPQHF. Here the CDR3 DNA reads TGTGCCAGAGCCTTTGAAGGCTTCAATCAGCCCCAGCATTTT.

This clonotype was seen only once. This may be a read error, as it is one base from a much larger clone. The rearrangement joins TRBV15 to TRBJ1-1; 7 bases fit TRBD1. Germline loops: CDR1 LNHNV, CDR2 YYDKDF (reference sequence). The CDR3 has 15 amino acids. The CDR3 nucleotides read TGTGCCACCAGCAGAGATGTAGGGGGCAGGTCTGAAGCTTCCTTT. It is translated as CATSRDVGGRSEASF.

This chain connects TRBV7-2 to TRBJ2-6, with no clear D. Trimming pared 7 bases from V and 1 base from J, leaving 11 bases between. Germline assignment: CDR1 SGHTA and CDR2 FQGNSA. The CDR3 has 15 amino acids. The CDR3 DNA reads TGTGCCAGCACCAAAAGCCCATCTGGGGCCAACGTCCTGACTTTC. Its translation is CASTKSPSGANVLTF.

This clonotype appeared many times. The CDR3 DNA sequence: TGTGCCATCAGTACAGGGGGCTACGAGCAGTACTTC. Its translation: CAISTGGYEQYF. This chain uses TRBV10-3 with TRBJ2-7, with 8 bases fitting TRBD1. This CDR3 has 12 residues. Germline CDR1 is ENHRY and CDR2 is SYGVKD. The trim removed 5 bases at V and 3 bases at J, leaving 0 bases unmatched.

In this sample, this clonotype turned up many times. J is TRBJ1-2 and V is TRBV10-3; D possibly corresponds to TRBD1 (6 bases). With 2 bases removed from V and 5 bases from J, the gap between germline ends came to 9 bases. The CDR3 runs to 13 residues. Germline-derived CDR1 and CDR2 are ENHRY and SYGVKD. CDR3: CAISEDRPYGYTF. The CDR3 coding sequence is TGTGCCATCAGTGAGGACAGGCCTTATGGCTACACCTTC.

V and J are TRBV7-9 and TRBJ1-1; TRBD1 aligns across 7 bases. The CDR3 length is 15 residues. V dropped 7 bases and J dropped 2; count of bases not matched to a gene: 10. Germline-derived CDR1 and CDR2 are SEHNR and FQNEAQ (reference sequence). The CDR3 nucleotides are TGTGCCAGCATCAGAGAGACAGGGACCAACACTGAAGCTTTCTTT. This gives the protein CASIRETGTNTEAFF.

This clonotype was counted many times. The chain recombines TRBV28 with TRBJ2-7; D is possibly TRBD1 (8 bases). This CDR3 contains 14 residues. Trimming took 5 bases from V and 4 from J, leaving 15 bases between them. From germline, CDR1 is MDHEN and CDR2 SYDVKM. CDR3 nucleotides: TGTGCCAGCAGTGCAGACAGGGGAGGGTACGAGCAGTACTTC. Translating gives CASSADRGGYEQYF.